The rows below give T cell receptor beta chains drawn from one sample of a study of CD8+ T cells in alopecia areata. The table came from immunoSEQ multiplex PCR; TCRdb's copy has only in-frame clones and leaves some out. Found here are about 220,000 clones, roughly 56% of them singletons; the top ten hold about 1.4%. The sample was CD4+ T cells sorted from blood, taken at week 4, from a patient treated with tofacitinib. The source of these receptors is a human donor with alopecia areata. CDR3s include the opening cysteine and the closing phenylalanine or tryptophan. Each record gives: CDR3 DNA, CDR3 protein, D gene, CDR3 length, J gene, V gene, clone size. A D gene is named only where the DNA matches it firmly. For some rows the clone size is stated as once, few or many, or as a class when expanded; others skip it.

CDR3nt: TGTGCCAGCAGCCTCGGGACAGAGGGTGGCTACACCTTC
CDR3aa: CASSLGTEGGYTF
d_gene: TRBD1
len: 13
j_gene: TRBJ1-2
v_gene: TRBV5-4
abundance: NA

CDR3nt: TGTGCCTGGAGTGGACAGGTTGGGCAGCCCCAGCATTTT
CDR3aa: CAWSGQVGQPQHF
d_gene: NA
len: 13
j_gene: TRBJ1-5
v_gene: TRBV30
abundance: NA

CDR3nt: TGTGCCAGCAGCTTACCCGGGACAGCCTACTACGAGCAGTACTTC
CDR3aa: CASSLPGTAYYEQYF
d_gene: TRBD1
len: 15
j_gene: TRBJ2-7
v_gene: TRBV5-6
abundance: NA

CDR3nt: TGTGCCTGGAGTGTACGAGGGGGGCGTTTTGTTCGAACTGAAGCTTTCTTT
CDR3aa: CAWSVRGGRFVRTEAFF
d_gene: NA
len: 17
j_gene: TRBJ1-1
v_gene: TRBV30
abundance: NA

CDR3nt: TGTGCCAGCAGCGCCCCCTTAGGCGAGCAGTTCTTC
CDR3aa: CASSAPLGEQFF
d_gene: NA
len: 12
j_gene: TRBJ2-1
v_gene: TRBV7-2
abundance: NA

CDR3nt: TGCGCCAGCAGCCAAGGGGTTACAGGGGGCACTGAAGCTTTCTTT
CDR3aa: CASSQGVTGGTEAFF
d_gene: TRBD1
len: 15
j_gene: TRBJ1-1
v_gene: TRBV4-3
abundance: NA

CDR3nt: TGTGCCAGCAGCACGAACAGAGGGTACACTGAAGCTTTCTTT
CDR3aa: CASSTNRGYTEAFF
d_gene: NA
len: 14
j_gene: TRBJ1-1
v_gene: TRBV5-4
abundance: NA

CDR3nt: TGTGCCAGCAGCCATGACTTGGTCCCCCAGCCCCAGCATTTT
CDR3aa: CASSHDLVPQPQHF
d_gene: NA
len: 14
j_gene: TRBJ1-5
v_gene: TRBV5-5
abundance: few

CDR3nt: TGTGCCAGCAGTGAACGCACAGGGACATATAGCAATCAGCCCCAGCATTTT
CDR3aa: CASSERTGTYSNQPQHF
d_gene: NA
len: 17
j_gene: TRBJ1-5
v_gene: TRBV6-1
abundance: NA

CDR3nt: TGTGCCAGCAGCGGATTCAAGGGGGGACGCACAGATACGCAGTATTTT
CDR3aa: CASSGFKGGRTDTQYF
d_gene: NA
len: 16
j_gene: TRBJ2-3
v_gene: TRBV4-2
abundance: few

CDR3nt: TGTGCCAGCAGTTACATAAGGCGGGGAGGAGGTGAAGCTTTCTTT
CDR3aa: CASSYIRRGGGEAFF
d_gene: NA
len: 15
j_gene: TRBJ1-1
v_gene: TRBV11-3
abundance: NA

CDR3nt: TGTGCCAGCAGCTTGGCAGGGATCTCAACCTACGAGCAGTACTTC
CDR3aa: CASSLAGISTYEQYF
d_gene: NA
len: 15
j_gene: TRBJ2-7
v_gene: TRBV5-4
abundance: NA

CDR3nt: TGTGCCAGCAGCTTCTGGCGGAGCACAGATACGCAGTATTTT
CDR3aa: CASSFWRSTDTQYF
d_gene: NA
len: 14
j_gene: TRBJ2-3
v_gene: TRBV7-2
abundance: NA

CDR3nt: TGTGCCAGCAGCTATGTCGACAAGAACACTGAAGCTTTCTTT
CDR3aa: CASSYVDKNTEAFF
d_gene: NA
len: 14
j_gene: TRBJ1-1
v_gene: TRBV7-2
abundance: NA

CDR3nt: TGTGCCACCAGCAGTCGGACAGGGGGTTATCAGCCCCAGCATTTT
CDR3aa: CATSSRTGGYQPQHF
d_gene: TRBD1
len: 15
j_gene: TRBJ1-5
v_gene: TRBV15
abundance: NA

CDR3nt: TGTGCCAGCAGCGCCCGACCTACAGGGGCTAGCACAGATACGCAGTATTTT
CDR3aa: CASSARPTGASTDTQYF
d_gene: TRBD1
len: 17
j_gene: TRBJ2-3
v_gene: TRBV7-8
abundance: NA

CDR3nt: TGTGCCAGCAGCCCGGACAAGACATCATCCACGCAGTATTTT
CDR3aa: CASSPDKTSSTQYF
d_gene: NA
len: 14
j_gene: TRBJ2-3
v_gene: TRBV9
abundance: NA

CDR3nt: TGTGCCAGCAGTTACCAGGGGATCGGGGGCTACACCTTC
CDR3aa: CASSYQGIGGYTF
d_gene: NA
len: 13
j_gene: TRBJ1-2
v_gene: TRBV27
abundance: NA

CDR3nt: TGTGCCTGGGCAAAGAAGACCAAAGCTTTCTTT
CDR3aa: CAWAKKTKAFF
d_gene: NA
len: 11
j_gene: TRBJ1-1
v_gene: TRBV30
abundance: NA

CDR3nt: TGCGCCAGCAGCCTAACAGGGGGCGAAGGTCAGCCCCAGCATTTT
CDR3aa: CASSLTGGEGQPQHF
d_gene: TRBD1
len: 15
j_gene: TRBJ1-5
v_gene: TRBV5-1
abundance: NA